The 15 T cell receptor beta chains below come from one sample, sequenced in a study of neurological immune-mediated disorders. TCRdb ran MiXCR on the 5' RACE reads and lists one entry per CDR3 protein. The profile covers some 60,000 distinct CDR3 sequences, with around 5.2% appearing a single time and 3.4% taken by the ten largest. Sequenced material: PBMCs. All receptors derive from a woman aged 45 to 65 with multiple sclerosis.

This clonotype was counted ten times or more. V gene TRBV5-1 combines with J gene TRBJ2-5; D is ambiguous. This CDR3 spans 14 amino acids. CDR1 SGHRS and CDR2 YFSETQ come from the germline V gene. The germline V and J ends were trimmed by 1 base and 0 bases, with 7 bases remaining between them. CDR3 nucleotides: TGCGCCAGCAGCTTGTATCGGAACCAAGAGACCCAGTACTTC. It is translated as CASSLYRNQETQYF.

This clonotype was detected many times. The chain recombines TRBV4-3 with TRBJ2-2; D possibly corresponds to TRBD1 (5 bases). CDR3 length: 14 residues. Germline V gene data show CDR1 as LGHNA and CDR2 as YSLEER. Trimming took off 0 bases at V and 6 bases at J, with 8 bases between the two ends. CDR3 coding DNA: TGCGCCAGCAGCCAAGATGGGGCCGCCGGGGAGCTGTTTTTT. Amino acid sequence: CASSQDGAAGELFF.

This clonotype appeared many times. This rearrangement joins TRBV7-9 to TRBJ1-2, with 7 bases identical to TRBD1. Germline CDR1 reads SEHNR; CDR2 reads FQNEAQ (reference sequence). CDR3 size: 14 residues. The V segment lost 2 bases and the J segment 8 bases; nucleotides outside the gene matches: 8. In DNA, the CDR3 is TGTGCCAGCAGCTTATTCGAGGGGGCTGAGGGCTACACCTTC. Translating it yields CASSLFEGAEGYTF.

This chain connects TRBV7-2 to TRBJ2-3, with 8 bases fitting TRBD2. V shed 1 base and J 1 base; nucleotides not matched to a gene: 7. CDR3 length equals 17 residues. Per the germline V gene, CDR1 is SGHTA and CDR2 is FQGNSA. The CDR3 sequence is CASSLDRAGGGTDTQYF. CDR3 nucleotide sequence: TGTGCCAGCAGCTTAGATCGGGCGGGGGGCGGCACAGATACGCAGTATTTT. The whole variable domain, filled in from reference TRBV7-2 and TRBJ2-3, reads GAGVSQSPSNKVTEKGKDVELRCDPISGHTALYWYRQSLGQGLEFLIYFQGNSAPDKSGLPSDRFSAERTGGSVSTLTIQRTQQEDSAVYLCASSLDRAGGGTDTQYFGPGTRLTVL.

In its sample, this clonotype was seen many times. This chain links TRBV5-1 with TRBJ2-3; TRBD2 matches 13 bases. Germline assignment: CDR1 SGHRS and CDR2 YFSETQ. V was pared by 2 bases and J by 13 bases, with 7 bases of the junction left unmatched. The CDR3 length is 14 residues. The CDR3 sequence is CASSLTSGGDREYF. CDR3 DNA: TGCGCCAGCAGCTTAACTAGCGGGGGGGACAGAGAGTATTTT.

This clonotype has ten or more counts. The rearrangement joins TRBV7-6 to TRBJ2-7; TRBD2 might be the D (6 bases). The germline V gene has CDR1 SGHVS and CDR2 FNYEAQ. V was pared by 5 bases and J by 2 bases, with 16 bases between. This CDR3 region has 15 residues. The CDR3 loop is CASSVSGRGAYEQYV. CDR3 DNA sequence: TGTGCCAGCAGCGTAAGCGGGCGGGGAGCCTACGAGCAGTACGTC.

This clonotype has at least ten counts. CDR3 loop: CASSRDPSSYNEQFF. In nucleotides, the CDR3 is TGTGCCAGCAGTCGCGACCCTAGCTCCTACAATGAGCAGTTCTTC. This chain joins TRBV5-4 and TRBJ2-1, with D unclear. CDR1 is SGHNT and CDR2 is YYREEE in the germline V gene (reference sequence). CDR3 size: 15 residues. Trimming shortened V by 5 bases and J by 0 bases, and 12 bases separated the two germline ends.

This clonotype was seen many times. The CDR3 loop is CSAKTPTGVGYTF. The CDR3 coding sequence is TGCAGTGCCAAGACCCCAACAGGGGTTGGCTACACCTTC. V gene TRBV20-1 combines with J gene TRBJ1-2; 7 positions agree with TRBD1. V lost 6 bases and J lost 7; bases outside the gene matches: 11. This CDR3 region has 13 residues. The germline V gene has CDR1 DFQATT and CDR2 SNEGSKA (reference sequence).

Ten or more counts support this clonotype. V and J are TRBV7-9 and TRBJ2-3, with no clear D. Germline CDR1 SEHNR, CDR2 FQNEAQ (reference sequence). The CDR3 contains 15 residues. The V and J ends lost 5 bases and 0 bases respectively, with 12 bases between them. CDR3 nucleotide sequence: TGTGCCAGCAGCCCACCTGGAGCTAGCACAGATACGCAGTATTTT. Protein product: CASSPPGASTDTQYF.

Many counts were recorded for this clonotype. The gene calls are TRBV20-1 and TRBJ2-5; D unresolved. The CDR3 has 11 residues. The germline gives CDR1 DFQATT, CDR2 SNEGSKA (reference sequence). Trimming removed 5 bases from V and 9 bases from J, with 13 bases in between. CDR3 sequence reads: CSALREVAQYF. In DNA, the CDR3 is TGCAGTGCTCTTAGGGAAGTGGCCCAGTACTTC.

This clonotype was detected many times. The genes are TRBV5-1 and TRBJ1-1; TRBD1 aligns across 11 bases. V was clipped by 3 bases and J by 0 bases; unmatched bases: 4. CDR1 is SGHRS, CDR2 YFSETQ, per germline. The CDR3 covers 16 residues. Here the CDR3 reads CASSYGTGGVNTEAFF. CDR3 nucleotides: TGCGCCAGCAGCTACGGGACAGGGGGAGTGAACACTGAAGCTTTCTTT. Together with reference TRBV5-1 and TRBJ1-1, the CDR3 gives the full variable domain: KAGVTQTPRYLIKTRGQQVTLSCSPISGHRSVSWYQQTPGQGLQFLFEYFSETQRNKGNFPGRFSGRQFSNSRSEMNVSTLELGDSALYLCASSYGTGGVNTEAFFGQGTRLTVV.

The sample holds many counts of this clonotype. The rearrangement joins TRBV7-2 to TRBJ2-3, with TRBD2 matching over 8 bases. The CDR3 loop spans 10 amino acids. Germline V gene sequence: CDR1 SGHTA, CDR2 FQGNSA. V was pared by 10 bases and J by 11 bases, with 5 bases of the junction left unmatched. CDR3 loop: CANGRGVQYF. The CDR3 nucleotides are TGTGCCAATGGGCGGGGGGTGCAGTATTTT.

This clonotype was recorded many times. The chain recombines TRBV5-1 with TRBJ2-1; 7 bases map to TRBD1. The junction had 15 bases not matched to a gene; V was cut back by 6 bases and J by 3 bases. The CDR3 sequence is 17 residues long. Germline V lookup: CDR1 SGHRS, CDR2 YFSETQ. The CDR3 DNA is TGCGCCAGCAAGCTTGGAAGGGGGTCAGGGGGCTACAATGAGCAGTTCTTC. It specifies CASKLGRGSGGYNEQFF.

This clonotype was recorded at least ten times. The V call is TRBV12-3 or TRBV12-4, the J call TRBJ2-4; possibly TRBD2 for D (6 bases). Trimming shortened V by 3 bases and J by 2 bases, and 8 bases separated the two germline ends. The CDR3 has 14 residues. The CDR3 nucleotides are TGTGCCAGCAGTTTCGGAGGGACCAAAAACATTCAGTACTTC. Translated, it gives CASSFGGTKNIQYF.

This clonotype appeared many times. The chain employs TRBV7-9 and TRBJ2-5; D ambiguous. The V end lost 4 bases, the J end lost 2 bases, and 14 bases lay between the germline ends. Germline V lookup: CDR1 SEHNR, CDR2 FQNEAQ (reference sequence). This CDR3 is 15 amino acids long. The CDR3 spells CASSSYGNLQETQYF. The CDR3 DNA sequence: TGTGCCAGCAGCTCGTACGGCAACCTTCAAGAGACCCAGTACTTC. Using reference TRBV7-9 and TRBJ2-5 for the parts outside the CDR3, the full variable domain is DTGVSQNPRHKITKRGQNVTFRCDPISEHNRLYWYRQTLGQGPEFLTYFQNEAQLEKSRLLSDRFSAERPKGSFSTLEIQRTEQGDSAMYLCASSSYGNLQETQYFGPGTRLLVL.